The 11 T cell receptor beta chains in this list originate from one sample, sequenced in a study of blood T cell repertoires in COVID-19. Generated by immunoSEQ multiplex PCR, the TCRdb table keeps only in-frame clones and is missing some. The sample comprises about 370,000 clones, about 89% of which are singletons, and around 3% rests with the top ten. Sample: peripheral blood. The receptors stem from a woman in her 30s with COVID-19, enrolled during active disease.

CDR3 protein: CASGTGGAEKLFF. The CDR3 DNA follows: TGTGCTAGTGGTACAGGGGGGGCTGAAAAACTGTTTTTT. V and J are TRBV12-5 and TRBJ1-4; TRBD1 aligns across 8 bases. The germline V gene encodes CDR1 LGHNT and CDR2 FRNRAP. There are 13 residues in the CDR3. Unmatched junction bases numbered 3, after V lost 5 bases and J lost 7 bases.

The chain uses TRBV6-5 and TRBJ1-4, with a tentative D call TRBD1 (5 bases). The germline V gene encodes CDR1 MNHEY and CDR2 SVGAGI. The V and J ends lost 6 bases and 0 bases respectively, with 11 bases between them. The CDR3 loop spans 15 amino acids. In nucleotides, the CDR3 is TGTGCCAGCAGATCCGGACAAGCAACTAATGAAAAACTGTTTTTT. Translating it yields CASRSGQATNEKLFF.

The genes are TRBV5-1 and TRBJ1-6; D is possibly TRBD1 (5 bases). The CDR3 contains 15 residues. Germline lookup yields CDR1 SGHRS and CDR2 YFSETQ. Trimming shortened V by 4 bases and J by 0 bases, and 8 bases separated the two germline ends. The CDR3, as DNA: TGCGCCAGCAGCCAGGACACCTCCTATAATTCACCCCTCCACTTT. Translation gives CASSQDTSYNSPLHF.

This chain links TRBV4-3 with TRBJ2-1; 7 positions agree with TRBD1. This CDR3 spans 18 amino acids. V dropped 0 bases and J dropped 2; count of bases not matched to a gene: 10. Germline CDR1 reads LGHNA; CDR2 reads YSLEER. The CDR3 nucleotides are TGCGCCAGCAGCCAAGATCTCGACAGGGAACCTCCCTACAATGAGCAGTTCTTC. Translated, it gives CASSQDLDREPPYNEQFF.

This clone appeared once. This sequence joins TRBV27 and TRBJ2-1; weak D call: TRBD2 (5 bases). CDR1 is MNHEY and CDR2 is SMNVEV in the germline V gene (reference sequence). The CDR3 covers 13 residues. V was trimmed by 2 bases and J by 7 bases, leaving 9 bases between them. The CDR3, as DNA: TGTGCCAGCAGTTTAAGAAGAGGGAATGAGCAGTTCTTC. Amino acid sequence: CASSLRRGNEQFF.

The chain is built from TRBV6-6 and TRBJ1-1; D might be TRBD1 (5 bases). The CDR3 sequence is 16 residues long. Trimming removed 5 bases from V and 3 bases from J, with 19 bases in between. Germline CDR1 reads MNHNY; CDR2 reads SVGAGI (reference sequence). As DNA, the CDR3 is TGTGCCAGCAGTGGGGCGGTAGTGGGCTCGCACACTGAAGCTTTCTTT. This encodes CASSGAVVGSHTEAFF.

CDR3 loop: CASSSTGFGYTF. The CDR3 region has the DNA TGTGCCAGCAGCTCGACAGGGTTTGGCTACACCTTC. V and J are TRBV11-2 and TRBJ1-2, with 7 bases matching TRBD1. Germline CDR1 is SGHAT and CDR2 is FQNNGV. The junction had 3 bases not matched to a gene; V was cut back by 4 bases and J by 7 bases. The CDR3 runs to 12 residues.

The gene calls are TRBV19 and TRBJ2-3; D is possibly TRBD1 (6 bases). The CDR3 consists of 14 residues. Deletions cut 1 base from V and 6 bases from J, with 11 bases between. From germline, CDR1 is LNHDA and CDR2 SQIVND (reference sequence). This CDR3 reads CASSIGQGRDTQYF. As DNA, the CDR3 is TGTGCCAGTAGTATAGGGCAGGGGCGTGATACGCAGTATTTT.

This chain joins TRBV3-1 (or the pseudogene TRBV3-2) and TRBJ2-3, with 9 nucleotides matching TRBD2. This CDR3 has 15 amino acids. Germline assignment: CDR1 LGHDT and CDR2 YNNKEL (reference sequence). V lost 4 bases and J lost 2; bases outside the gene matches: 4. The CDR3, as DNA: TGTGCCAGCAGCCTACCTAGCGGGACCACAGATACGCAGTATTTT. It encodes CASSLPSGTTDTQYF.

V usage is TRBV9 and J usage is TRBJ1-1; D call uncertain. Germline V gives CDR1 SGDLS, CDR2 YYNGEE. The CDR3 consists of 12 residues. The ends were cut back, 4 bases at V and 1 base at J, with 5 bases in the middle. The CDR3 bases are TGTGCCAGCAGCCCTTCGAACACTGAAGCTTTCTTT. Its translation: CASSPSNTEAFF. Full variable domain (rest looked up from reference TRBV9 and TRBJ1-1): DSGVTQTPKHLITATGQRVTLRCSPRSGDLSVYWYQQSLDQGLQFLIQYYNGEERAKGNILERFSAQQFPDLHSELNLSSLELGDSALYFCASSPSNTEAFFGQGTRLTVV.

The CDR3 sequence: CASSEPGGAGNTEAFF. In DNA, the CDR3 is TGTGCCAGCAGCGAACCGGGGGGCGCCGGGAACACTGAAGCTTTCTTT. This chain links TRBV5-6 with TRBJ1-1; weak D call: TRBD1 (6 bases). Germline V gene sequence: CDR1 SGHDT, CDR2 YYEEEE. This CDR3 comprises 16 residues. The V gene lost 4 bases and the J gene lost 1 base, with 17 bases spanning the gap.